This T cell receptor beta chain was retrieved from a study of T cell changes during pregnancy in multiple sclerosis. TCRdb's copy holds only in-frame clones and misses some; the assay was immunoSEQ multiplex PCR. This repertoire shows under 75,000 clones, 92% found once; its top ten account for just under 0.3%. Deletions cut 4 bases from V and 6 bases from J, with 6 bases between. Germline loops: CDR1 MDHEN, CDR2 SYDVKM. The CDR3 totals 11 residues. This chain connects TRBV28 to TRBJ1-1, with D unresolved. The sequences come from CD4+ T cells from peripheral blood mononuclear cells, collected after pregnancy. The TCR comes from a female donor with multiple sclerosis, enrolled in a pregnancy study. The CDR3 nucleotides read TGTGCCAGCAGTTCTTTCTCTGAAGCTTTCTTT. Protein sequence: CASSSFSEAFF.